This TCR beta chain emerged from a study of blood T cell repertoires in COVID-19. Method: immunoSEQ multiplex PCR; TCRdb's copy keeps in-frame clones and lacks some. In the table there are 32,000 or so clones, roughly nine tenths of which are singletons. The sequenced sample was peripheral blood. The source is a man aged 45-65 years with active or convalescent COVID-19.

CDR3 nucleotide sequence: TGTGCCATCAGTGCCCGGGAGACCGGGAACTATGGCTACACCTTC. Protein sequence: CAISARETGNYGYTF. The chain has TRBV10-3 and TRBJ1-2; D gene unclear. This CDR3 spans 15 amino acids. The V end lost 4 bases, the J end lost 2 bases, and 14 bases lay between the germline ends. Looked up from germline, CDR1 is ENHRY and CDR2 is SYGVKD.